The T cell receptor (beta chain) described here comes from a study of post-analysis software for immune sequencing data. Across the study: Recorded disease courses covered relapsing-remitting, secondary progressive and progressive-relapsing multiple sclerosis. Some patients had no subtype annotation.

About this clonotype: Its antigen is not identified.

Unique molecular identifiers featured in each of the TCR beta cDNA libraries. Input populations of roughly 0.95 to 10 million T cells gave rise to around 480,000 cDNA molecules. TCRdb called the PCR reads again in MiXCR, with one record for every CDR3 protein. The table records fewer than 600,000 distinct CDR3 sequences, roughly 45% of them present only once. Study outcomes and limitations: Multiple sclerosis patients showed significantly lower normalized Chao1 diversity than controls did. Pronounced co-clustering by F measure was evident among identically batched samples. Elevated frequency relative to controls characterized four or five TRBV segments in patients, TRBV5-6, TRBV5-1 and TRBV20-1 among them.

The V end lost 1 base, the J end lost 0 bases, and 13 bases lay between the germline ends. The CDR3 is 16 residues long. Germline V lookup: CDR1 SGHTA, CDR2 FQGNSA. The sequence derives from a girl between 5 and 17 years old with multiple sclerosis. The genes are TRBV7-2 and TRBJ2-7, with D perhaps TRBD1 or TRBD2 (6 bases each). Sequenced input: blood. CDR3 sequence reads: CASSLDREASSYEQYF. The CDR3, as DNA: TGTGCCAGCAGCTTAGACAGGGAGGCCAGCTCCTACGAGCAGTACTTC.